Shown below are 30 T cell receptor beta chains from a single sample sequenced in a study of blood T cell repertoires in COVID-19. Produced via immunoSEQ multiplex PCR; TCRdb's table is partial and in-frame only. Of about 250,000 clones listed, roughly 85% are singletons. Sequencing was performed on PBMCs or T cells enriched from blood (not recorded which). The receptors derive from a woman between 45 and 60 years old who had been exposed to COVID-19.

The chain carries TRBV6-5 and TRBJ2-2; TRBD1 might be the D (5 bases). The CDR3 length is 14 residues. Trimming stripped 5 bases from V and 1 base from J, with 8 bases between. Germline V gene lookup returns CDR1 MNHEY and CDR2 SVGAGI. In DNA form, the CDR3 reads TGTGCCAGCAGTCAGGGTGGGAACACCGGGGAGCTGTTTTTT. Its protein is CASSQGGNTGELFF.

This rearrangement joins TRBV6-4 to TRBJ1-1, with D tentatively TRBD1 (6 bases). Trimming took 5 bases from V and 4 from J, leaving 11 bases between them. The CDR3 extends over 13 amino acids. In germline, CDR1 is MRHNA, CDR2 SNTAGT. CDR3 in DNA: TGTGCCAGCAGTAATACAGGGACCACTGAAGCTTTCTTT. It encodes CASSNTGTTEAFF.

V gene TRBV4-2 combines with J gene TRBJ2-2; 10 nucleotides line up with TRBD2. V lost 1 base and J lost 5; bases outside the gene matches: 13. The CDR3 sequence is 19 residues long. Per the germline V gene, CDR1 is LGHNA and CDR2 is YNFKEQ. The CDR3 reads CASSQGASGGVGGTGELFF. As DNA, the CDR3 is TGTGCCAGCAGCCAAGGAGCCAGCGGGGGGGTTGGTGGGACCGGGGAGCTGTTTTTT.

The chain has TRBV7-6 and TRBJ2-3, with 9 bases aligning to TRBD2. This CDR3 has 15 amino acids. With 3 bases clipped from V and 2 bases from J, the junction kept 3 bases outside the gene matches. Germline V lookup: CDR1 SGHVS, CDR2 FNYEAQ. The CDR3 region has the DNA TGTGCCAGCAGCTTGCAGCGGGGGGCCACAGATACGCAGTATTTT. Protein: CASSLQRGATDTQYF.

CDR3 sequence: CASSPRGYTEAFF. CDR3 bases: TGTGCCAGCAGTCCTAGGGGATACACTGAAGCTTTCTTT. The rearrangement joins TRBV12-3 or TRBV12-4 to TRBJ1-1; possible D gene TRBD1, 5 bases. V shed 5 bases and J shed 3 bases, with 10 bases lying between them. This CDR3 has 13 amino acids.

This chain connects TRBV6-4 to TRBJ1-5; tentatively, D is TRBD1 (5 bases). Deletions cut 5 bases from V and 5 bases from J, with 19 bases between. The germline V gene has CDR1 MRHNA and CDR2 SNTAGT. The CDR3 runs 16 residues. Written as DNA, the CDR3 is TGTGCCAGCAGTTTCCGACAGCCGACTTCTTATCAGCCCCAGCATTTT. Translated: CASSFRQPTSYQPQHF.

V and J are TRBV5-1 and TRBJ1-4, with a weak D call TRBD1 (5 bases). With 0 bases removed from V and 7 bases from J, the gap between germline ends came to 13 bases. In germline, CDR1 is SGHRS, CDR2 YFSETQ. This CDR3 spans 15 amino acids. CDR3 DNA: TGCGCCAGCAGCTTGGACGGGGGGTTCGGTGAAAAACTGTTTTTT. This gives the protein CASSLDGGFGEKLFF.

V usage is TRBV7-9 and J usage is TRBJ2-3, with 12 nucleotides matching TRBD2. This CDR3 comprises 15 residues. V shed 4 bases, J shed 4 bases, and the junction held 3 bases outside the gene matches. Germline CDR1 and CDR2: SEHNR and FQNEAQ (reference sequence). The CDR3 DNA sequence: TGTGCCAGCAGCTCTAGCGGGGGGGAGTCAGATACGCAGTATTTT. It translates to CASSSSGGESDTQYF.

This clone was seen just once. The chain links TRBV7-2 to TRBJ1-5; TRBD1 might be the D (5 bases). Germline CDR1 reads SGHTA; CDR2 reads FQGNSA. Trimming pared 4 bases from V and 11 bases from J, leaving 12 bases between. The CDR3 loop spans 12 amino acids. The CDR3 nucleotides read TGTGCCAGCAGCTCAGGGTATGAGGCCCAGCATTTT. Translation gives CASSSGYEAQHF.

This clone was detected once. This chain uses TRBV5-1 with TRBJ2-1, with 8 bases identical to TRBD1. The CDR3 extends over 14 amino acids. J was trimmed by 7 bases and V by 4 bases; bases with no gene match: 7. Germline lookup yields CDR1 SGHRS and CDR2 YFSETQ. The CDR3 coding sequence is TGCGCCAGCAGCGGTACAGGGGGGTTTAATGAGCAGTTCTTC. It encodes CASSGTGGFNEQFF.

The rearrangement uses TRBV29-1 and TRBJ1-6; D is uncertain. Trimming removed 7 bases from V and 4 bases from J, with 11 bases in between. The CDR3 spans 13 residues. Per the germline V gene, CDR1 is SQVTM and CDR2 is ANQGSEA. The CDR3 here is CSAQTGYNSPLHF. As DNA, the CDR3 is TGCAGCGCTCAGACGGGGTATAATTCACCCCTCCACTTT.

The chain uses TRBV13 and TRBJ2-1, with TRBD2 matching 7 bases. Per the germline V gene, CDR1 is PRHDT and CDR2 is FYEKMQ (reference sequence). CDR3 length: 16 residues. V shed 1 base, J shed 3 bases, and the junction held 6 bases outside the gene matches. The CDR3 nucleotides read TGTGCCAGCAGCTTAGTAGGCCTAGCGGACTACAATGAGCAGTTCTTC. Its protein product is CASSLVGLADYNEQFF.

The V gene is TRBV29-1, the J gene TRBJ2-5; the match to TRBD2 covers 7 bases. V shed 4 bases and J 2 bases; nucleotides not matched to a gene: 13. This CDR3 spans 16 amino acids. CDR1 is SQVTM, CDR2 ANQGSEA, per germline. Here the CDR3 DNA reads TGCAGCGTTGTTGCCTATAAGCGGGGCCGACAAGAGACCCAGTACTTC. It specifies CSVVAYKRGRQETQYF. Drawing the rest from reference TRBV29-1 and TRBJ2-5, the complete variable domain is SAVISQKPSRDICQRGTSLTIQCQVDSQVTMMFWYRQQPGQSLTLIATANQGSEATYESGFVIDKFPISRPNLTFSTLTVSNMSPEDSSIYLCSVVAYKRGRQETQYFGPGTRLLVL.

V usage is TRBV7-8 and J usage is TRBJ2-1, with TRBD2 identical over 13 bases. CDR3 length: 15 residues. V shed 3 bases, J shed 7 bases, and the junction held 3 bases outside the gene matches. In germline, CDR1 is SGHVS, CDR2 FQNEAQ. The CDR3 reads CASSFGLAGVNEQFF. CDR3 DNA: TGTGCCAGCAGCTTCGGACTAGCGGGGGTTAATGAGCAGTTCTTC.

This clone is a singleton in its sample. The genes are TRBV13 and TRBJ1-4; 10 bases align to TRBD1. This CDR3 has 16 residues. The V segment lost 4 bases and the J segment 6 bases; nucleotides outside the gene matches: 8. CDR1 and CDR2 (germline): PRHDT, FYEKMQ (reference sequence). DNA for the CDR3: TGTGCCAGCAGCTCCTGGACAGGGGGGGAAGATGAAAAACTGTTTTTT. It translates to CASSSWTGGEDEKLFF.

V usage is TRBV6-5 and J usage is TRBJ1-1, with D possibly TRBD1 on 6 matching bases. This CDR3 is 12 amino acids long. V was trimmed by 1 base and J by 8 bases, leaving 8 bases between them. Germline CDR1 reads MNHEY; CDR2 reads SVGAGI. The CDR3: CASSYYTGEAFF. The CDR3 DNA sequence: TGTGCCAGCAGTTACTATACAGGGGAAGCTTTCTTT.

This clone came up a few times. The V gene is TRBV2, the J gene TRBJ1-1; possible D gene TRBD1, 6 bases. The CDR3 covers 13 residues. Trimming shortened V by 6 bases and J by 3 bases, and 11 bases separated the two germline ends. Germline CDR1 and CDR2: SNHLY and FYNNEI. The CDR3 sequence: CASRRQDYTEAFF. Written as DNA, the CDR3 is TGTGCCAGCAGGCGACAGGATTACACTGAAGCTTTCTTT. Looking up the rest from reference TRBV2 and TRBJ1-1 gives the full variable domain: EPEVTQTPSHQVTQMGQEVILRCVPISNHLYFYWYRQILGQKVEFLVSFYNNEISEKSEIFDDQFSVERPDGSNFTLKIRSTKLEDSAMYFCASRRQDYTEAFFGQGTRLTVV.

The chain has TRBV5-1 and TRBJ2-2; the D gene is possibly TRBD1 (5 bases). Germline V lookup: CDR1 SGHRS, CDR2 YFSETQ. Trimming pared 1 base from V and 7 bases from J, leaving 11 bases between. The CDR3 runs 14 residues. The CDR3 spells CASSLTQANGELFF. The CDR3 DNA sequence: TGCGCCAGCAGCTTGACACAGGCTAACGGGGAGCTGTTTTTT.

This sequence joins TRBV28 and TRBJ1-1; D call uncertain. The ends were cut back, 7 bases at V and 0 bases at J, with 12 bases in the middle. Germline V gives CDR1 MDHEN, CDR2 SYDVKM. The CDR3 sequence is 14 residues long. The CDR3 loop is CASNLPGVNTEAFF. The DNA of the CDR3 is TGTGCCAGCAATCTGCCGGGAGTGAACACTGAAGCTTTCTTT.

V and J are TRBV19 and TRBJ1-6; no firm D call. The V and J ends lost 1 base and 6 bases respectively, with 10 bases between them. CDR1 is LNHDA, CDR2 SQIVND, per germline (reference sequence). The length of the CDR3 is 15 residues. CDR3 sequence: CASSIVKLSNSPLHF. For the CDR3, the DNA is TGTGCCAGTAGTATAGTGAAGCTGTCTAATTCACCCCTCCACTTT.

The J gene is TRBJ1-3, the V gene TRBV3-1 (or the pseudogene TRBV3-2); D is unclear. Trimming removed 1 base from V and 4 bases from J, with 17 bases in between. The CDR3 loop spans 17 amino acids. The germline V gene has CDR1 LGHDT and CDR2 YNNKEL (reference sequence). The CDR3: CASSQGAGAGFGNTIYF. The DNA for the CDR3 is TGTGCCAGCAGCCAAGGCGCCGGCGCGGGGTTCGGAAACACCATATATTTT.

J is TRBJ1-1 and V is TRBV10-3, with 7 bases fitting TRBD1. The ends lost 3 bases at V and 5 bases at J; junction bases unmatched: 9. The CDR3 totals 15 residues. Germline V gene data show CDR1 as ENHRY and CDR2 as SYGVKD. CDR3 amino acids: CAISEQSYRGTEAFF. The CDR3 DNA follows: TGTGCCATCAGTGAACAATCCTACAGGGGAACTGAAGCTTTCTTT.

The chain employs TRBV2 and TRBJ1-5; unclear D gene. This CDR3 region has 18 residues. Germline CDR1 is SNHLY and CDR2 is FYNNEI. V was trimmed by 3 bases and J by 0 bases, leaving 18 bases between them. Written as DNA, the CDR3 is TGTGCCAGCAGTGAGTCGCTCAGTCCGGGGTATAGCAATCAGCCCCAGCATTTT. Its translation is CASSESLSPGYSNQPQHF.

The V and J genes are TRBV19 and TRBJ2-4; TRBD1 agrees at 9 bases. Looked up from germline, CDR1 is LNHDA and CDR2 is SQIVND (reference sequence). The length of the CDR3 is 17 residues. Trimming took 5 bases from V and 0 from J; bases not matched to a gene: 8. DNA for the CDR3: TGTGCCAGTAGTTTACAGACAGGGGGTCTAGCCAAAAACATTCAGTACTTC. Translating it yields CASSLQTGGLAKNIQYF. Full variable domain (remainder filled in from reference TRBV19 and TRBJ2-4): DGGITQSPKYLFRKEGQNVTLSCEQNLNHDAMYWYRQDPGQGLRLIYYSQIVNDFQKGDIAEGYSVSREKKESFPLTVTSAQKNPTAFYLCASSLQTGGLAKNIQYFGAGTRLSVL.

In DNA form, the CDR3 reads TGTGCCAGCAGTTTAGTAGCCGGGGCTGAAGCTTTCTTT. This sequence encodes CASSLVAGAEAFF. The chain uses TRBV12-3 or TRBV12-4 and TRBJ1-1; no clear D gene. The CDR3 is 13 residues long. The germline V and J ends were trimmed by 1 base and 6 bases, with 9 bases remaining between them.

The genes are TRBV9 and TRBJ2-7; tentatively, D is TRBD2 (5 bases). With 1 base removed from V and 5 bases from J, the gap between germline ends came to 16 bases. CDR3 length equals 15 residues. The germline V gene encodes CDR1 SGDLS and CDR2 YYNGEE. CDR3 protein: CASSVLKRRQNEQYF. The CDR3 coding sequence is TGTGCCAGCAGCGTACTGAAGCGGCGTCAGAACGAGCAGTACTTC.

The chain links TRBV18 to TRBJ2-1; TRBD1 agrees at 7 bases. The CDR3 has 16 residues. CDR1 is KGHSH, CDR2 LQKENI, per germline. The trim removed 2 bases at V and 4 bases at J, leaving 8 bases unmatched. Written as DNA, the CDR3 is TGTGCCAGCTCACCAAGACAGGGCGGAAATTACAATGAGCAGTTCTTC. Protein: CASSPRQGGNYNEQFF.

This sequence joins TRBV18 and TRBJ1-5, with 8 positions matching TRBD1. CDR3 length: 16 amino acids. From germline, CDR1 is KGHSH and CDR2 LQKENI. Germline trimming cut 6 bases from V and 0 bases from J; bases unmatched to any gene: 7. The CDR3 region has the DNA TGTGCCAGCTCGCCAGGACAGGGTTTTAGCAATCAGCCCCAGCATTTT. It codes for CASSPGQGFSNQPQHF.

The J gene is TRBJ1-2, the V gene TRBV10-3; TRBD1 might be the D (6 bases). Germline V gene lookup returns CDR1 ENHRY and CDR2 SYGVKD. The CDR3 runs 11 residues. V shed 10 bases and J shed 5 bases, with 11 bases lying between them. CDR3 nucleotides: TGTGCCAGCCTACAGGGATATGGCTACACCTTC. This codes for CASLQGYGYTF.

The V and J genes are TRBV3-1 (or the pseudogene TRBV3-2) and TRBJ1-1; 9 nucleotides align to TRBD1. Germline V gives CDR1 LGHDT, CDR2 YNNKEL (reference sequence). The CDR3 consists of 17 residues. Unmatched junction bases numbered 14, after V lost 6 bases and J lost 3 bases. The CDR3 spells CASRPRARTGAHTEAFF. CDR3 DNA: TGTGCCAGCAGACCTAGGGCCCGGACAGGGGCGCACACTGAAGCTTTCTTT.